The 20 T cell receptor beta chains in this list originate from one sample, sequenced in a study of neurological immune-mediated disorders. TCRdb redid the calling of the 5' RACE reads with MiXCR, one entry per CDR3 protein. The sample records tens of thousands of distinct CDR3 sequences, 12% to 15% being singletons. The time point was: longitudinal time-point 1 (baseline). The sample was PBMCs. The source of these receptors is a female donor with HTLV-1-associated myelopathy (HAM/TSP).

This clonotype was observed many times. The rearrangement joins TRBV28 to TRBJ2-7; 7 bases agree with TRBD2. The trim removed 6 bases at V and 7 bases at J, leaving 15 bases unmatched. CDR3 length: 15 residues. CDR1 is MDHEN, CDR2 SYDVKM, per germline. DNA of the CDR3: TGTGCCAGCAGCCCCACCTGGATCTCGGGAGGAGAGCAGTACTTC. As protein: CASSPTWISGGEQYF.

This clonotype was observed a few times. V is TRBV5-1 and J is TRBJ1-1; 7 bases are a match to TRBD1. Germline V lookup: CDR1 SGHRS, CDR2 YFSETQ. This CDR3 has 14 amino acids. Unmatched junction bases numbered 3, after V lost 0 bases and J lost 4 bases. This CDR3 reads CASSLEGGGTEAFF. The CDR3 bases are TGCGCCAGCAGCTTGGAAGGGGGCGGCACTGAAGCTTTCTTT.

There are many counts of this clonotype. The chain recombines TRBV24-1 with TRBJ2-1; 9 bases line up with TRBD1. Trimming at V came to 4 bases and at J to 2 bases, leaving 5 bases not matched to a gene. Germline V gene lookup returns CDR1 KGHDR and CDR2 SFDVKD. The CDR3 is 16 residues long. The CDR3 DNA sequence: TGTGCCACCAGTGAAAGGGGACAGGGAGCCTACAATGAGCAGTTCTTC. Its protein product is CATSERGQGAYNEQFF.

This clonotype was recorded many times. This chain joins TRBV10-3 and TRBJ2-7, with a tentative D call TRBD1 (6 bases). Germline CDR1 ENHRY, CDR2 SYGVKD. The CDR3 sequence is 13 residues long. Trimming left V 6 bases short and J 4 bases short, with 13 bases between. CDR3 bases: TGTGCCATCAGAAGACAGGAGGAGTACGAGCAGTACTTC. It is translated as CAIRRQEEYEQYF.

This clonotype appeared many times. The chain uses TRBV20-1 and TRBJ1-4; no clear D gene. This CDR3 has 14 residues. Germline V gives CDR1 DFQATT, CDR2 SNEGSKA (reference sequence). V shed 0 bases and J shed 3 bases, with 8 bases lying between them. Here the CDR3 reads CSARESSSNEKLFF. CDR3 bases: TGCAGTGCTAGAGAATCCAGTTCTAATGAAAAACTGTTTTTT.

In its sample, this clonotype was seen many times. The chain couples TRBV28 to TRBJ2-2; D gene ambiguous. Germline CDR1 MDHEN, CDR2 SYDVKM. The CDR3 length is 16 residues. Trimming cost V 2 bases and J 0 bases, with 10 bases left between them. CDR3 residues: CASSLVLQPNTGELFF. CDR3 in DNA: TGTGCCAGCAGTTTAGTTCTACAGCCGAACACCGGGGAGCTGTTTTTT.

This clonotype was detected ten times or more. The chain joins TRBV10-3 to TRBJ2-1; TRBD1 matches 8 bases. Germline V gene data show CDR1 as ENHRY and CDR2 as SYGVKD. The CDR3 is 15 amino acids. V lost 5 bases to trimming and J lost 1 base; unmatched junction nucleotides: 4. The CDR3 nucleotides read TGTGCCATCAGTTTGACAGGGGCTTCCTACAATGAGCAGTTCTTC. It specifies CAISLTGASYNEQFF.

V gene TRBV9 combines with J gene TRBJ1-5; 10 bases align to TRBD1. The V and J ends lost 3 bases and 9 bases, in that order; junction bases with no gene match: 6. There are 14 residues in the CDR3. CDR1 is SGDLS, CDR2 YYNGEE, per germline. The CDR3 protein is CASSARQGARPQHF. The CDR3 DNA follows: TGTGCCAGCAGCGCCCGACAGGGGGCTCGGCCCCAGCATTTT. The full variable domain, in which reference TRBV9 and TRBJ1-5 provide the parts outside the CDR3, is DSGVTQTPKHLITATGQRVTLRCSPRSGDLSVYWYQQSLDQGLQFLIQYYNGEERAKGNILERFSAQQFPDLHSELNLSSLELGDSALYFCASSARQGARPQHFGDGTRLSIL.

In this sample, this clonotype turned up many times. This may be a read error: a much more frequent sequence differs by one nucleotide. This chain joins TRBV5-1 and TRBJ2-1; 13 bases match TRBD2. The CDR3 length is 14 residues. Per germline, CDR1 SGHRS and CDR2 YFSETQ. After removal of 4 bases from V and 15 bases from J, the junction contained 10 bases not matched to a gene. The CDR3 nucleotides read TGCGCCAGCAGCCCGGGGACTAGCGGGGATACTGTGTTCTTC. Encoded protein: CASSPGTSGDTVFF.

This clonotype was counted at least ten times. The rearrangement uses TRBV7-2 and TRBJ2-3; D gene ambiguous. The germline V and J ends were trimmed by 5 bases and 7 bases, with 16 bases remaining between them. CDR1 is SGHTA, CDR2 FQGNSA, per germline. The CDR3 extends over 14 amino acids. The CDR3 spells CASSTPTHTNTQYF. As DNA, the CDR3 is TGTGCCAGCAGCACACCTACTCATACTAATACGCAGTATTTT.

Many counts were recorded for this clonotype. CDR3 sequence (DNA): TGCAGTGCTGTGGTGCCTCCGAACACCGGGGAGCTGTTTTTT. This translates into CSAVVPPNTGELFF. The chain combines TRBV20-1 with TRBJ2-2; D is unclear. V shed 5 bases and J shed 0 bases, with 10 bases lying between them. CDR3 length: 14 amino acids. Germline CDR1 and CDR2: DFQATT and SNEGSKA (reference sequence).

V is TRBV20-1 and J is TRBJ2-3, with 8 positions matching TRBD2. V lost 7 bases to trimming and J lost 0 bases; unmatched junction nucleotides: 3. The CDR3 has 13 residues. Germline CDR1 and CDR2: DFQATT and SNEGSKA (reference sequence). This CDR3 is CSVTSGSTDTQYF. CDR3 nucleotides: TGCAGTGTCACTAGCGGTAGCACAGATACGCAGTATTTT.

This clonotype showed up many times. J is TRBJ2-7 and V is TRBV5-1; 9 bases align to TRBD1. This CDR3 contains 15 residues. The V and J ends lost 1 base and 2 bases, in that order; junction bases with no gene match: 4. Germline CDR1 reads SGHRS; CDR2 reads YFSETQ. CDR3 nucleotide sequence: TGCGCCAGCAGCTTGATGGACAGGGGCGCCTACGAGCAGTACTTC. As protein: CASSLMDRGAYEQYF.

A few counts support this clonotype. The V and J genes are TRBV14 and TRBJ2-7; 9 nucleotides match TRBD1. CDR3 length: 14 amino acids. Looked up from germline, CDR1 is SGHDN and CDR2 is FVKESK. V gave up 3 bases and J gave up 5 bases; unmatched junction bases: 5. The CDR3 here is CASSHGTGRHEQYF. In nucleotides, the CDR3 is TGTGCCAGCAGCCACGGGACAGGGCGCCACGAGCAGTACTTC.

DNA for the CDR3: TGTGCCAGCAGCTTAGGAGCGGGGGGGCCGGGAGATACGCAGTATTTT. Translation gives CASSLGAGGPGDTQYF. The chain recombines TRBV7-9 with TRBJ2-3; 10 bases fit TRBD2. CDR3 length equals 16 residues. The germline gives CDR1 SEHNR, CDR2 FQNEAQ (reference sequence). V was pared by 1 base and J by 5 bases, with 6 bases of the junction left unmatched.

The gene calls are TRBV28 and TRBJ2-5; 11 bases map to TRBD1. The CDR3 has 15 amino acids. V lost 5 bases and J lost 2; bases outside the gene matches: 4. Germline V gene lookup returns CDR1 MDHEN and CDR2 SYDVKM. Here the CDR3 reads CASSHGTGGQETQYF. Written as DNA, the CDR3 is TGTGCCAGCAGTCACGGGACAGGGGGGCAAGAGACCCAGTACTTC.

The chain joins TRBV7-2 to TRBJ2-1; 9 nucleotides line up with TRBD2. Germline V gives CDR1 SGHTA, CDR2 FQGNSA. This CDR3 spans 15 amino acids. After removal of 3 bases from V and 9 bases from J, the junction contained 9 bases not matched to a gene. CDR3 sequence: CASSFPGAGGLEQFF. The DNA for the CDR3 is TGTGCCAGCAGCTTTCCGGGGGCGGGGGGGCTTGAGCAGTTCTTC.

This clonotype was picked up a small number of times. This rearrangement joins TRBV5-1 to TRBJ1-1; no clear D gene. Per germline, CDR1 SGHRS and CDR2 YFSETQ. The CDR3 has 13 residues. V was shortened by 5 bases and J by 3 bases, with 11 bases between the two germline ends. CDR3 in DNA: TGCGCCAGCAGACCTGCCTGGGACACTGAAGCTTTCTTT. As protein: CASRPAWDTEAFF.

This clonotype came up many times. The chain has TRBV9 and TRBJ1-5; tentative D call: TRBD1 (6 bases). This CDR3 is 18 amino acids long. Germline V gives CDR1 SGDLS, CDR2 YYNGEE. V lost 2 bases and J 2 bases, leaving 20 bases between the germline ends. The CDR3 DNA reads as TGTGCCAGCAGCGTCCCAGACAGGATGAAGGTGGGCAATCAGCCCCAGCATTTT. Translating it yields CASSVPDRMKVGNQPQHF.

The V gene is TRBV5-1, the J gene TRBJ2-3; 9 positions agree with TRBD2. V lost 7 bases, J lost 2 bases, and 5 bases stayed unmatched. The germline gives CDR1 SGHRS, CDR2 YFSETQ. CDR3 length: 14 amino acids. CDR3 protein: CASWLAGYTDTQYF. The DNA for the CDR3 is TGCGCCAGCTGGCTAGCGGGATACACAGATACGCAGTATTTT.